The clone carrying this TCR beta chain showed up just once. V shed 5 bases, J shed 3 bases, and the junction held 5 bases outside the gene matches. CDR3 size: 13 residues. Per the germline V gene, CDR1 is SGHRS and CDR2 is YFSETQ. The data stem from a study of blood T cell repertoires in COVID-19. Study details: COVID-19 samples, acute and convalescent, were from the United States, Italy and Spain.

Patients at the Seattle site were enrolled during active infection and followed longitudinally. Sequenced by immunoSEQ multiplex PCR; TCRdb stores in-frame clones only, minus some. The sample consists of about 340,000 clones, about 90% of them appearing once. This clonotype was obtained from a woman aged 45-60 years with COVID-19, enrolled during active disease. The V call is TRBV5-1, the J call TRBJ2-7, with 7 bases identical to TRBD1. Material: peripheral blood. The CDR3 nucleotides are TGCGCCAGCAGATTAGGACAGGTCTACGAGCAGTACTTC. It translates to CASRLGQVYEQYF.